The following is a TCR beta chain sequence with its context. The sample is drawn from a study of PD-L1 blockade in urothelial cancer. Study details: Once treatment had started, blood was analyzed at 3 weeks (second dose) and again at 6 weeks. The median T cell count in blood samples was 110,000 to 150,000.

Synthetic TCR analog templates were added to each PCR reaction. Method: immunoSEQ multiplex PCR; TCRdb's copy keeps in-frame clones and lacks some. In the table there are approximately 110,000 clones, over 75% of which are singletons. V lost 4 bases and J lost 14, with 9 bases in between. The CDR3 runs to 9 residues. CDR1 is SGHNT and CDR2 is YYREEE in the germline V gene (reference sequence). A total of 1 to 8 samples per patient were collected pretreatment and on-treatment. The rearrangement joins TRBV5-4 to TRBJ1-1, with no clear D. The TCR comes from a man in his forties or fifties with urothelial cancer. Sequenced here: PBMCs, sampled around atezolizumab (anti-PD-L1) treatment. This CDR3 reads CASSRTGFF. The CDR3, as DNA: TGTGCCAGCAGCCGAACCGGGTTCTTT.